This T cell receptor beta chain is drawn from a study of T-cell memory formation after mild COVID-19. For the study at large: TCR clusters largely stayed donor specific. Study conclusions and caveats: Pre-infection memory showed some responding clones, and this suggested that cross-reactive memory joined. There was a balanced CD4/CD8 profile in clones contracting day 15 to 85, and later expanders leaned CD4+. The study found contracting CD4+ clones mainly in CM and EM and contracting CD8+ clones in EMRA.

This clonotype was counted only a few times. Its target is unknown. From germline, CDR1 is SGHNT and CDR2 YENEEA. The CDR3 has 15 residues. After removal of 4 bases from V and 4 bases from J, the junction contained 1 base not matched to a gene. TCRdb ran MiXCR on the 5' RACE reads and lists one entry per CDR3 protein. The table has around 370,000 distinct CDR3 sequences, 21% seen once; the top ten hold approximately 12%. This clonotype originated in an adult woman who had mild COVID-19 (a few samples of this study predate the infection). Cell type and time point are not known. The sample taken for sequencing was PBMCs or a T cell subset sorted from them (not recorded which). The rearrangement uses TRBV11-3 and TRBJ2-5; TRBD2 matches at 15 bases. The CDR3 DNA follows: TGTGCCAGCAGCTGGACTAGCGGGAGGGTAGAGACCCAGTACTTC. Its protein product is CASSWTSGRVETQYF. Looking up the rest from reference TRBV11-3 and TRBJ2-5 gives the full variable domain: EAGVVQSPRYKIIEKKQPVAFWCNPISGHNTLYWYLQNLGQGPELLIRYENEEAVDDSQLPKDRFSAERLKGVDSTLKIQPAELGDSAVYLCASSWTSGRVETQYFGPGTRLLVL.